This T cell receptor beta chain was sequenced during a study of shared clonotypes between healthy human individuals. Points from the study as a whole: Rarefaction demonstrated incomplete sorted-subset sequencing despite large depth. Clonotypes which were not shared had lower generation probabilities than clonotypes that all four donors shared.

Germline CDR1 MNHNY, CDR2 SVGAGI (reference sequence). This CDR3 has 15 residues. The V and J ends lost 6 bases and 2 bases respectively, with 15 bases between them. Nashville, Tennessee was home to all donors, each a Caucasian adult. The split of CD4+ cells yielded CD45RA+ naive and CD45RA-negative memory subsets. Clones were sequenced by immunoSEQ multiplex PCR, and TCRdb holds only the in-frame ones, with some missing. The table has approximately 2.5 million clones, over 85% seen once. Notes on this clone: The antigen is unknown.

This receptor was obtained from a man younger than 35 in good health. Some clones in this sample may be carry-over from other donors' samples. The sequencing sample was made of naive CD4+ T cells from PBMCs. Noted subset: CD45RA+ positively selected. This chain connects TRBV6-6 to TRBJ2-3, with D perhaps matching TRBD1 (6 bases). The CDR3 DNA follows: TGTGCCAGCAGCCGGGACATCACCTACACAGATACGCAGTATTTT. Translating gives CASSRDITYTDTQYF.